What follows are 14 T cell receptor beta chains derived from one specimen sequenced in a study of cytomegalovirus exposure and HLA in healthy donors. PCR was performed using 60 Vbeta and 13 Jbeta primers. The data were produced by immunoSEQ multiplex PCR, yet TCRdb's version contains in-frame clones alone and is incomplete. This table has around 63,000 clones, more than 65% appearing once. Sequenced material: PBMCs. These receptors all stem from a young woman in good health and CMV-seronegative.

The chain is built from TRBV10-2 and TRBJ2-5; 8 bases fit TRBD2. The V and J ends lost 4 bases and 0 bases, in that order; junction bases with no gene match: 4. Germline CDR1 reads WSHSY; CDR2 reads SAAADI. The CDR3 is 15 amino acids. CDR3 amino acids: CASSGTSPNQETQYF. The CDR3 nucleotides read TGCGCCAGCAGTGGGACTAGCCCAAACCAAGAGACCCAGTACTTC.

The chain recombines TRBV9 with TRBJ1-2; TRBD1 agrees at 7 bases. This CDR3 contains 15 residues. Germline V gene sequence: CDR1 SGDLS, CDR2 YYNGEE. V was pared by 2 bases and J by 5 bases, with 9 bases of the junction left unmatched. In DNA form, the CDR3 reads TGTGCCAGCAGCGTGACTGGACAGGCAGGGTATGGCTACACCTTC. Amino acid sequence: CASSVTGQAGYGYTF.

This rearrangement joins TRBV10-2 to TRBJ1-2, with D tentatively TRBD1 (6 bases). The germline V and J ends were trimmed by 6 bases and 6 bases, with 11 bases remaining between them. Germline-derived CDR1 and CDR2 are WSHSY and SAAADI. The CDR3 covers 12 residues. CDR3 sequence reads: CASRLTGNGYTF. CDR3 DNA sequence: TGCGCCAGCAGACTAACAGGGAATGGCTACACCTTC.

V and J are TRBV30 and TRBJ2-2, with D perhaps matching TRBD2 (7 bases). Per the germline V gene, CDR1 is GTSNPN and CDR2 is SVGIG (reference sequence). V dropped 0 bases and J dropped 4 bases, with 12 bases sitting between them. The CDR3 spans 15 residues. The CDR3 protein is CAWSVRGRGTGELFF. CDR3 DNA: TGTGCCTGGAGTGTGCGGGGGCGAGGCACCGGGGAGCTGTTTTTT. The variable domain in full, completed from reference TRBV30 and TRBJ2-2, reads SQTIHQWPATLVQPVGSPLSLECTVEGTSNPNLYWYRQAAGRGLQLLFYSVGIGQISSEVPQNLSASRPQDRQFILSSKKLLLSDSGFYLCAWSVRGRGTGELFFGEGSRLTVL.

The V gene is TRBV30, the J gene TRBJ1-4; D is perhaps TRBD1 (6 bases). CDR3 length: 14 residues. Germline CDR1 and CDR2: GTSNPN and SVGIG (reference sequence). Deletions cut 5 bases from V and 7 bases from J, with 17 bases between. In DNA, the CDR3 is TGTGCCTGGTCCCCCCCGGGGGGCGGTGAAAAACTGTTTTTT. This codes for CAWSPPGGGEKLFF.

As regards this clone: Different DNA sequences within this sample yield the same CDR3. In DNA, the CDR3 is TGTGCCAGCAGCGTAGCTTCGGGGGGAATGGCAGATACGCAGTATTTT. It is translated as CASSVASGGMADTQYF. V and J are TRBV9 and TRBJ2-3; TRBD2 aligns across 7 bases. Trimming cost V 0 bases and J 4 bases; bases outside gene matches: 8. Germline values: CDR1 SGDLS, CDR2 YYNGEE. This CDR3 region has 16 residues.

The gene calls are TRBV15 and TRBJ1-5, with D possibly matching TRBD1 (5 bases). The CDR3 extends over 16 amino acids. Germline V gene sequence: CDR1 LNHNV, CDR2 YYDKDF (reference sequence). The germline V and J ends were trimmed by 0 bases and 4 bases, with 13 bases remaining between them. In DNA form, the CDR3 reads TGTGCCACCAGCAGAGATGGGCGGACATTTAATCAGCCCCAGCATTTT. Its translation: CATSRDGRTFNQPQHF.

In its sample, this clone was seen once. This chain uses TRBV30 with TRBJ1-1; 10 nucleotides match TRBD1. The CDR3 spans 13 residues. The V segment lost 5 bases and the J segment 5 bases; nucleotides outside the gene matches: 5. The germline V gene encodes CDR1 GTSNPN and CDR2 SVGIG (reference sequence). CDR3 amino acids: CAWSGQGLTEAFF. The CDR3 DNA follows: TGTGCCTGGTCGGGACAGGGGCTGACTGAAGCTTTCTTT.

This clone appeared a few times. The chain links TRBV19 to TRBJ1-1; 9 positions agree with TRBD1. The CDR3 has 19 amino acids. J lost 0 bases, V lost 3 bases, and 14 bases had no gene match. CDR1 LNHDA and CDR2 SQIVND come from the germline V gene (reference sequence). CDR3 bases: TGTGCCAGTAGTATGGAGGGGCTGGGACAGGGATATATGAACACTGAAGCTTTCTTT. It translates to CASSMEGLGQGYMNTEAFF.

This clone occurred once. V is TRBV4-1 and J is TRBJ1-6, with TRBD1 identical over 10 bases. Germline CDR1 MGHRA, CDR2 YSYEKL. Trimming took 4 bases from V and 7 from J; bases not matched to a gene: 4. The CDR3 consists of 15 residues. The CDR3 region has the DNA TGCGCCAGCAGCCTGGAGGGACAGGGGAATTCACCCCTCCACTTT. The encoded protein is CASSLEGQGNSPLHF.

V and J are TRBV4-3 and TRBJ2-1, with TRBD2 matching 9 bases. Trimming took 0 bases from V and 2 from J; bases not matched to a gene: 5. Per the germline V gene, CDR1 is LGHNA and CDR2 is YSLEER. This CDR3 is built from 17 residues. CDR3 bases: TGCGCCAGCAGCCAAGATACGACTAGCGGAGCCTACAATGAGCAGTTCTTC. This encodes CASSQDTTSGAYNEQFF.

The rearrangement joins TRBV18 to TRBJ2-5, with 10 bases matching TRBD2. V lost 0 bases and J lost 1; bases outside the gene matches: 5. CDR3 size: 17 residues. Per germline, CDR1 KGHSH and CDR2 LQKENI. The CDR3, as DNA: TGTGCCAGCTCACCACCGCTAGCGGGGGACTCCCAAGAGACCCAGTACTTC. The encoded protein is CASSPPLAGDSQETQYF.

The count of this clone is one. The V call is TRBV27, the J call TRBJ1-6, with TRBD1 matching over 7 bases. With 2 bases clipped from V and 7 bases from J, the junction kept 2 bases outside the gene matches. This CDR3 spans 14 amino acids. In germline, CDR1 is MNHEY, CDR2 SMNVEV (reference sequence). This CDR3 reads CASSLRGLNSPLHF. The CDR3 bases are TGTGCCAGCAGTTTAAGGGGGCTAAATTCACCCCTCCACTTT.

CDR3 amino acids: CASSLGGSGGPLQETQYF. The CDR3 DNA sequence: TGCGCCAGCAGCTTGGGTGGTAGCGGGGGGCCTCTCCAAGAGACCCAGTACTTC. The rearrangement joins TRBV5-1 to TRBJ2-5; TRBD2 agrees at 10 bases. Looked up from germline, CDR1 is SGHRS and CDR2 is YFSETQ. Trimming cost V 0 bases and J 1 base; bases outside gene matches: 9. This CDR3 spans 18 amino acids.